This is a list of T cell receptor beta chains from one sample in a study of T cells in Graves' hyperthyroidism and ophthalmopathy. TCRdb ran MiXCR on the multiplex PCR reads and lists one entry per CDR3 protein. The table shows more than 550,000 distinct CDR3 sequences, with roughly 17% occurring only once. Sequenced sample: blood. The receptors here all came from a man aged 50-60 years with Graves' hyperthyroidism. CDR3s include the opening cysteine and the closing phenylalanine or tryptophan. A D gene is named only where the DNA matches it firmly. Rows may omit the clone size; those that give it use once, few, many or a size class.

j_call: TRBJ2-1; d_call: TRBD2; clone_size: many; v_call: TRBV20-1; cdr3_aa: CSARDLRDSGVPSYNEQFF; cdr3_nt: TGCAGTGCTAGAGATTTACGTGATAGCGGGGTCCCGTCCTACAATGAGCAGTTCTTC
j_call: TRBJ1-2; d_call: -; clone_size: many; v_call: TRBV24-1; cdr3_aa: CATSDPHGTANYGYTF; cdr3_nt: TGTGCCACCAGTGACCCTCACGGAACCGCTAACTATGGCTACACCTTC
j_call: TRBJ2-1; d_call: TRBD2; clone_size: few; v_call: TRBV4-3; cdr3_aa: CASSRGSGRAGEQFF; cdr3_nt: TGCGCCAGCAGCCGGGGGAGCGGGAGGGCCGGAGAGCAGTTCTTC
j_call: TRBJ1-1; d_call: -; clone_size: many; v_call: TRBV27; cdr3_aa: CASSRHEGRGSTEAFF; cdr3_nt: TGTGCCAGCAGCCGCCACGAGGGCAGGGGATCCACTGAAGCTTTCTTT
j_call: TRBJ2-7; d_call: -; clone_size: -; v_call: TRBV30; cdr3_aa: CAWSVPTSYEQYF; cdr3_nt: TGTGCCTGGAGTGTACCGACTAGCTACGAGCAGTACTTC
j_call: TRBJ2-5; d_call: TRBD1; clone_size: many; v_call: TRBV6-1; cdr3_aa: CASRQGGQETQYF; cdr3_nt: TGTGCCAGCAGACAGGGGGGACAAGAGACCCAGTACTTC
j_call: TRBJ1-1; d_call: TRBD1; clone_size: -; v_call: TRBV20-1; cdr3_aa: CSASLDDQQGRAFF; cdr3_nt: TGCAGTGCCTCACTAGACGACCAACAGGGGAGAGCTTTCTTT
j_call: TRBJ2-1; d_call: -; clone_size: -; v_call: TRBV24-1; cdr3_aa: CATSDFNGRTYNEQFF; cdr3_nt: TGTGCCACCAGTGATTTTAACGGAAGGACGTACAATGAGCAGTTCTTC
j_call: TRBJ2-1; d_call: -; clone_size: -; v_call: TRBV30; cdr3_aa: CAWRTDTYNEQFF; cdr3_nt: TGTGCCTGGAGGACGGATACATACAATGAGCAGTTCTTC
j_call: TRBJ2-1; d_call: -; clone_size: many; v_call: TRBV27; cdr3_aa: CASSPVMGASNEQFF; cdr3_nt: TGTGCCAGCAGTCCCGTGATGGGGGCCTCCAATGAGCAGTTCTTC
j_call: TRBJ2-3; d_call: -; clone_size: -; v_call: TRBV28; cdr3_aa: CASISSGDTQYF; cdr3_nt: TGTGCCAGCATTTCAAGTGGAGATACGCAGTATTTT
j_call: TRBJ2-7; d_call: TRBD1; clone_size: many; v_call: TRBV7-9; cdr3_aa: CASSPSYRGLYEQYF; cdr3_nt: TGTGCCAGCAGCCCGAGTTACAGGGGGCTATACGAGCAGTACTTC
j_call: TRBJ1-1; d_call: -; clone_size: few; v_call: TRBV4-3; cdr3_aa: CASSHVDGLNTEAFF; cdr3_nt: TGCGCCAGCAGCCACGTCGACGGACTGAACACTGAAGCTTTCTTT
j_call: TRBJ1-5; d_call: TRBD1; clone_size: -; v_call: TRBV2; cdr3_aa: CASSETLTGEVGNQPQHF; cdr3_nt: TGTGCCAGCAGTGAAACCCTCACAGGGGAGGTTGGCAATCAGCCCCAGCATTTT
j_call: TRBJ1-6; d_call: -; clone_size: -; v_call: TRBV12-3/TRBV12-4; cdr3_aa: CASSPSGGSPLHF; cdr3_nt: TGTGCCAGCAGCCCCTCGGGTGGGTCACCCCTCCACTTT
j_call: TRBJ2-3; d_call: -; clone_size: -; v_call: TRBV29-1; cdr3_aa: CSVELRPTQYF; cdr3_nt: TGCAGCGTTGAGCTGCGACCTACGCAGTATTTT
j_call: TRBJ1-2; d_call: -; clone_size: many; v_call: TRBV24-1; cdr3_aa: CATSGEGYLYGYTF; cdr3_nt: TGTGCCACCAGTGGGGAGGGATACCTCTATGGCTACACCTTC
j_call: TRBJ1-1; d_call: -; clone_size: many; v_call: TRBV28; cdr3_aa: CASSLSIPGSTEASF; cdr3_nt: TGTGCCAGCAGTTTATCGATTCCAGGGAGCACTGAAGCTTCCTTT
j_call: TRBJ2-3; d_call: -; clone_size: many; v_call: TRBV20-1; cdr3_aa: CSARMATDTQYF; cdr3_nt: TGCAGTGCTAGAATGGCGACAGATACGCAGTATTTT
j_call: TRBJ2-2; d_call: TRBD1; clone_size: many; v_call: TRBV11-2; cdr3_aa: CASSFALGTGAGELFF; cdr3_nt: TGTGCCAGCAGCTTCGCCCTAGGGACAGGGGCCGGGGAGCTGTTTTTT
j_call: TRBJ2-7; d_call: -; clone_size: -; v_call: TRBV7-6; cdr3_aa: CASSHGRNYEQYF; cdr3_nt: TGTGCCAGCAGCCACGGACGGAACTACGAGCAGTACTTC
j_call: TRBJ2-1; d_call: TRBD1; clone_size: -; v_call: TRBV19; cdr3_aa: CASNTGGAFYNEQFF; cdr3_nt: TGTGCCAGTAACACAGGGGGAGCGTTCTACAATGAGCAGTTCTTC
j_call: TRBJ2-1; d_call: TRBD2; clone_size: many; v_call: TRBV3-1; cdr3_aa: CASSQDYISGRQFF; cdr3_nt: TGTGCCAGCAGCCAAGACTACATTAGCGGGAGGCAGTTCTTC
j_call: TRBJ2-7; d_call: -; clone_size: -; v_call: TRBV7-8; cdr3_aa: CASSFEPRSHEQYF; cdr3_nt: TGTGCCAGCAGCTTTGAGCCGAGGAGCCACGAGCAGTACTTC
j_call: TRBJ2-3; d_call: -; clone_size: many; v_call: TRBV7-2; cdr3_aa: CASSLVSTSTDTQYF; cdr3_nt: TGTGCCAGCAGCTTAGTTAGCACAAGCACAGATACGCAGTATTTT
j_call: TRBJ1-6; d_call: -; clone_size: many; v_call: TRBV2; cdr3_aa: CASSVGYNSPLHF; cdr3_nt: TGTGCCAGCAGTGTGGGTTATAATTCACCCCTCCACTTT
j_call: TRBJ1-2; d_call: -; clone_size: -; v_call: TRBV9; cdr3_aa: CASSPGRSTSNYGYTF; cdr3_nt: TGTGCCAGCAGCCCCGGACGGTCAACTTCTAACTATGGCTACACCTTC
j_call: TRBJ1-4; d_call: TRBD1; clone_size: -; v_call: TRBV7-9; cdr3_aa: CASSPHRGQGEKLFF; cdr3_nt: TGTGCCAGCAGCCCTCACAGGGGGCAGGGTGAAAAACTGTTTTTT
j_call: TRBJ2-7; d_call: TRBD2; clone_size: many; v_call: TRBV24-1; cdr3_aa: CATSEPRPFPLAGPTYEQYF; cdr3_nt: TGTGCCACCAGTGAGCCTCGTCCCTTCCCTCTAGCGGGGCCTACCTACGAGCAGTACTTC
j_call: TRBJ2-1; d_call: TRBD2; clone_size: few; v_call: TRBV9; cdr3_aa: CASSVRTGGVNEQFF; cdr3_nt: TGTGCCAGCAGCGTAAGAACGGGAGGGGTAAATGAGCAGTTCTTC
j_call: TRBJ2-1; d_call: TRBD2; clone_size: few; v_call: TRBV7-9; cdr3_aa: CASSPTSPYNEQFF; cdr3_nt: TGTGCCAGCAGCCCGACTAGCCCCTACAATGAGCAGTTCTTC